A single T cell receptor (beta chain) is shown here with its context. This clonotype was detected a few times. Its target antigen remains unknown. Per-base qualities were not stored, and no clone one base away is much larger. Its CDR3 holds 14 amino acids, cysteine through phenylalanine. Only the CDR3 DNA is retained, 42 bases long and in frame from the first base. CDR1 and CDR2 were assigned from the germline V gene as MDHEN and SYDVKM. V is reduced by 2 bases and J by 5 bases, leaving a spacing of 12 bases between them. This specimen comes from a study of T cell repertoires in cytomegalovirus infection (dated by TCRdb to the late 2010s). General notes on the study: The HLA type of each donor mattered for the analysis, because public TCR beta signatures pointed to carriage of CMV infection along with the matching HLA type. Here is what the overall study found, with its caveats: The ex vivo response was dominated by HLA-C-restricted CMV-specific TCR beta clonotypes, which also provided the single most frequent clonotype in two of eight donors. Cumulative frequency of public TCR beta family members discriminated carriers of CMV infection plus the relevant HLA type in this cohort and an independent approximately 350-donor cohort.

The listed sequencing device is Illumina HiSeq 1500. Clones were called with MiXCR by TCRdb after fastp trimmed the public reads at Q25, and only in-frame beta chains were retained. Rows matching on CDR3 protein sequence are summarized as one entry with the most common DNA and genes. This sample is represented by 250,000 to 300,000 distinct CDR3 sequences; 17% of them were singletons. The leading ten clones occupy about 45% of the sample. The receptor's source is a human donor in good health (CMV status not recorded). Some clones in this sample may be carry-over from other donors' samples. Sequenced sample: CD8+ T cells from PBMCs. The sequence is built from TRBV28 and TRBJ1-1, with the identity of the D gene unclear. The sequenced DNA is TGTGCCAGCAGTTTAATATCCGGGGAGACTGAAGCTTTCTTT. Translated, this is CASSLISGETEAFF.